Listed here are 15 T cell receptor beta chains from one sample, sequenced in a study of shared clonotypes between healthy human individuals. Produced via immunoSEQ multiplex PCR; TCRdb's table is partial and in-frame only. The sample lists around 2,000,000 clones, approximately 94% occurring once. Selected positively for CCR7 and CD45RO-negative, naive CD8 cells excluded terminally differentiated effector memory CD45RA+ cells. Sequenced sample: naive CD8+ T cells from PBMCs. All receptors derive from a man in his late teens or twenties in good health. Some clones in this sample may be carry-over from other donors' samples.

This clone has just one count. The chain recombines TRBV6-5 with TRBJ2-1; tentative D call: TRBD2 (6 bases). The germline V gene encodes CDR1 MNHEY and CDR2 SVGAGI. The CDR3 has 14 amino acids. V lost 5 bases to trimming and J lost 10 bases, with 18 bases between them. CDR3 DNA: TGTGCCAGCAGTCTACCGGGAGCAGGATACGAGCAGTTCTTC. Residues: CASSLPGAGYEQFF.

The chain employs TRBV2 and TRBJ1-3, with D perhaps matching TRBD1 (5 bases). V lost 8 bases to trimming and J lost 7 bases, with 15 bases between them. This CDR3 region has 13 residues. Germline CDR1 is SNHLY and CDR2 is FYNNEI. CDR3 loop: CASLGALRNTIYF. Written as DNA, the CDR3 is TGTGCCAGCCTCGGGGCCCTCCGGAACACCATATATTTT. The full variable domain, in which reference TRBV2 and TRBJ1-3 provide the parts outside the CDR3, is EPEVTQTPSHQVTQMGQEVILRCVPISNHLYFYWYRQILGQKVEFLVSFYNNEISEKSEIFDDQFSVERPDGSNFTLKIRSTKLEDSAMYFCASLGALRNTIYFGEGSWLTVV.

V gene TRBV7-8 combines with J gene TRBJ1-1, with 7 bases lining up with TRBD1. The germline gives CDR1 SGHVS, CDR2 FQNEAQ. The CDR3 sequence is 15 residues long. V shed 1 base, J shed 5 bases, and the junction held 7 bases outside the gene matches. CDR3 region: CASSLGAGGGTEAFF. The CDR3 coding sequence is TGTGCCAGCAGCTTAGGAGCAGGGGGTGGGACTGAAGCTTTCTTT.

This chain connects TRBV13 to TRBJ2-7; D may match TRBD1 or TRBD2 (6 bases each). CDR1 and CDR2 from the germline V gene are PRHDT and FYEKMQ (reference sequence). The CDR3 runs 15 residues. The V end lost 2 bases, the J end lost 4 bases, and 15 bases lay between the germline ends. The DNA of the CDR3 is TGTGCCAGCAGCTTAAGGGGGACCGCGGGGTACGAGCAGTACTTC. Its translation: CASSLRGTAGYEQYF. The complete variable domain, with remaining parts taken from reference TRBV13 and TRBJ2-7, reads AAGVIQSPRHLIKEKRETATLKCYPIPRHDTVYWYQQGPGQDPQFLISFYEKMQSDKGSIPDRFSAQQFSDYHSELNMSSLELGDSALYFCASSLRGTAGYEQYFGPGTRLTVT.

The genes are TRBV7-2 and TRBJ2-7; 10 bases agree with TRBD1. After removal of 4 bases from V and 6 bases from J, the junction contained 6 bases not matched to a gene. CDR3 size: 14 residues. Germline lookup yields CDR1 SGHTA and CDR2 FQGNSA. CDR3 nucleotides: TGTGCCAGCAGCTGGCGGGACAGGGGTACCGAGCAGTACTTC. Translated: CASSWRDRGTEQYF.

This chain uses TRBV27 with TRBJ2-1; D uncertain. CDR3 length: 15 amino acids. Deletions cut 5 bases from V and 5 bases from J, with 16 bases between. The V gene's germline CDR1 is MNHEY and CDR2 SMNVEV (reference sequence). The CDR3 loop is CASSALPPLNNEQFF. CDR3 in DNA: TGTGCCAGCAGTGCACTACCTCCCCTAAACAATGAGCAGTTCTTC.

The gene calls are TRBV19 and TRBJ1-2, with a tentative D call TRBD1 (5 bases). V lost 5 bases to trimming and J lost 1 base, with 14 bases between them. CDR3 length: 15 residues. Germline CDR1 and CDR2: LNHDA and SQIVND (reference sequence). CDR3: CASSQRDRLNYGYTF. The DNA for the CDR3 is TGTGCCAGTAGTCAGCGGGACCGCCTTAACTATGGCTACACCTTC.

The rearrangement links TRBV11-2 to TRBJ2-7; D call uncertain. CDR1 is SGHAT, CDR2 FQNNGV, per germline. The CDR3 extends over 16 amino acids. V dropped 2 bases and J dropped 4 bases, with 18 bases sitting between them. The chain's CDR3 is CASSLFWFPGRYEQYF. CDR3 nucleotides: TGTGCCAGCAGCTTATTTTGGTTTCCTGGTCGTTACGAGCAGTACTTC. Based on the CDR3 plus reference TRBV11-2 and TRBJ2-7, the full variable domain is EAGVAQSPRYKIIEKRQSVAFWCNPISGHATLYWYQQILGQGPKLLIQFQNNGVVDDSQLPKDRFSAERLKGVDSTLKIQPAKLEDSAVYLCASSLFWFPGRYEQYFGPGTRLTVT.

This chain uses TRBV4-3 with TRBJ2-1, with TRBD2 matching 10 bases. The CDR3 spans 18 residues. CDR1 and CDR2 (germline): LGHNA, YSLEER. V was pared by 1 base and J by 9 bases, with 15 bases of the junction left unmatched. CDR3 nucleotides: TGCGCCAGCAGCCAAGGGGAACCCGGGACTAGCGAAAGTAGTGAGCAGTTCTTC. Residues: CASSQGEPGTSESSEQFF.

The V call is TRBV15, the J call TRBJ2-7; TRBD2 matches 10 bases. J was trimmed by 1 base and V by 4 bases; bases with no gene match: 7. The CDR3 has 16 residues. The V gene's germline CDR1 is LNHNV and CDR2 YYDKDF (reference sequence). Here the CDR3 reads CATSITGTSASYEQYF. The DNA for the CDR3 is TGTGCCACCAGCATTACCGGGACTAGCGCGTCCTACGAGCAGTACTTC.

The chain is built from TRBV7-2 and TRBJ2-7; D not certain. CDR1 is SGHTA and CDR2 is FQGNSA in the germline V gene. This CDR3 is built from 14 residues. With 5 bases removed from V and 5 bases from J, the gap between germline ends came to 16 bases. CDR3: CASSLPDTYDEQYF. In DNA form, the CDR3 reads TGTGCCAGCAGCCTCCCCGATACGTACGACGAGCAGTACTTC.

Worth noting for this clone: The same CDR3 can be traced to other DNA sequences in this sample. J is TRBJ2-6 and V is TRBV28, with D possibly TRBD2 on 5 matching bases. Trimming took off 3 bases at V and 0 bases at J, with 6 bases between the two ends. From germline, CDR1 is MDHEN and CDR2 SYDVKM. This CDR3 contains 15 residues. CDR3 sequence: CASSLGSSGANVLTF. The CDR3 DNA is TGTGCCAGCAGTTTGGGGAGCTCTGGGGCCAACGTCCTGACTTTC.

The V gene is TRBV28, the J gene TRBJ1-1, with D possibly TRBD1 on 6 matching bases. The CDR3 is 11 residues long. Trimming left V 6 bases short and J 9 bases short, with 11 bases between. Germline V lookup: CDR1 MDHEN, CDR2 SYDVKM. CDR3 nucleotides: TGTGCCAGCAGAGGGGGAGGCCAAGCTTTCTTT. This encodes CASRGGGQAFF.

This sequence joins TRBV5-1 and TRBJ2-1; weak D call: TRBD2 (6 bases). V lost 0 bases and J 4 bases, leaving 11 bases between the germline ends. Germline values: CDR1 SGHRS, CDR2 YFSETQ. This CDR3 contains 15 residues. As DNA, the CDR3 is TGCGCCAGCAGCTTGGTAGCCGGGAGTTACAATGAGCAGTTCTTC. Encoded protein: CASSLVAGSYNEQFF.

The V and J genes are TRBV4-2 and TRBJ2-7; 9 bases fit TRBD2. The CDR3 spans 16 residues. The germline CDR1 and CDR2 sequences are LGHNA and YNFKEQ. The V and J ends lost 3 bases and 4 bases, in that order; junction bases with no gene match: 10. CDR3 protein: CASSHHLAGKIYEQYF. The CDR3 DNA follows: TGTGCCAGCAGCCACCATCTAGCGGGAAAAATTTACGAGCAGTACTTC.